The 24 T cell receptor beta chains in this list originate from one sample, sequenced in a study of CD8+ T cells in alopecia areata. Treatment in this sample: oral pan-JAK inhibitor, 5-10 mg twice daily. Sequencing relied on a cDNA template that was reverse transcribed from extracted RNA. Produced via immunoSEQ multiplex PCR; TCRdb's table is partial and in-frame only. The sample has approximately 200,000 clones, roughly three fifths seen once. Here the sequenced sample was CD4+ T cells sorted from blood, taken at week 4, from a patient treated with tofacitinib. The source of these receptors is a human donor with alopecia areata.

J is TRBJ1-2 and V is TRBV5-1; D is undetermined. CDR3 length: 12 amino acids. Trimming removed 7 bases from V and 5 bases from J, with 12 bases in between. Per germline, CDR1 SGHRS and CDR2 YFSETQ. CDR3 in DNA: TGCGCCAGCCGGGCGGAGGGATATGGCTACACCTTC. It is translated as CASRAEGYGYTF.

This clone has a handful of counts. The gene calls are TRBV27 and TRBJ2-7; D may be TRBD1 or TRBD2 (5 bases each). There are 15 residues in the CDR3. Per germline, CDR1 MNHEY and CDR2 SMNVEV (reference sequence). Trimming took 6 bases from V and 5 from J, leaving 20 bases between them. The DNA of the CDR3 is TGTGCCAGCAGCTCTCGGGGCTTCTCTTCGGACGAGCAGTACTTC. This codes for CASSSRGFSSDEQYF.

The rearrangement joins TRBV29-1 to TRBJ2-1; D is ambiguous. Germline CDR1 reads SQVTM; CDR2 reads ANQGSEA. The CDR3 is made up of 11 amino acids. V was shortened by 4 bases and J by 5 bases, with 6 bases between the two germline ends. The CDR3 DNA reads as TGCAGCGTTGGTTTCCACAATGAGCAGTTCTTC. Translated: CSVGFHNEQFF.

This clone was observed a handful of times. This chain joins TRBV4-1 and TRBJ2-5, with 8 bases aligning to TRBD2. Germline V gene data show CDR1 as MGHRA and CDR2 as YSYEKL. The length of the CDR3 is 17 residues. With 2 bases clipped from V and 4 bases from J, the junction kept 12 bases outside the gene matches. This chain's CDR3 is CASSQPPGRGSRETQYF. Written as DNA, the CDR3 is TGCGCCAGCAGCCAACCCCCCGGGAGGGGCTCGCGAGAGACCCAGTACTTC.

The chain uses TRBV28 and TRBJ1-2, with D unclear. V lost 5 bases, J lost 7 bases, and 14 bases lay in between. The CDR3 has 13 residues. Germline assignment: CDR1 MDHEN and CDR2 SYDVKM. DNA of the CDR3: TGTGCCAGCAGTCCACCAAACCCGGGTGGCTACACCTTC. Its protein is CASSPPNPGGYTF.

This chain links TRBV5-1 with TRBJ2-7; D is unresolved. V was trimmed by 4 bases and J by 0 bases, leaving 8 bases between them. From germline, CDR1 is SGHRS and CDR2 YFSETQ. The CDR3 has 13 residues. In nucleotides, the CDR3 is TGCGCCAGCAGCATAACATACTCCTACGAGCAGTACTTC. Protein sequence: CASSITYSYEQYF.

The table lists this clone with a few counts. The chain carries TRBV29-1 and TRBJ2-3; D not resolved. CDR1 is SQVTM, CDR2 ANQGSEA, per germline. The CDR3 totals 13 residues. Trimming shortened V by 1 base and J by 1 base, and 6 bases separated the two germline ends. CDR3 in DNA: TGCAGCGTTGAAGCCGGCCGCACAGATACGCAGTATTTT. This translates into CSVEAGRTDTQYF.

The chain joins TRBV7-2 to TRBJ2-3; D ambiguous. Deletions cut 4 bases from V and 1 base from J, with 12 bases between. The CDR3 runs to 15 residues. Per the germline V gene, CDR1 is SGHTA and CDR2 is FQGNSA. CDR3 loop: CASSSGPERTDTQYF. CDR3 nucleotides: TGTGCCAGCAGCTCCGGCCCCGAGCGCACAGATACGCAGTATTTT.

This clone occurred a few times. The rearrangement links TRBV30 to TRBJ1-1; a possible D gene is TRBD1 (5 bases). The germline V gene has CDR1 GTSNPN and CDR2 SVGIG (reference sequence). V was clipped by 7 bases and J by 2 bases, with 20 bases between them. The CDR3 extends over 15 amino acids. The CDR3 loop is CASVNSGTRNTEAFF. In DNA form, the CDR3 reads TGTGCCTCCGTCAACTCAGGGACCCGAAACACTGAAGCTTTCTTT. Complete variable domain (other parts from reference TRBV30 and TRBJ1-1): SQTIHQWPATLVQPVGSPLSLECTVEGTSNPNLYWYRQAAGRGLQLLFYSVGIGQISSEVPQNLSASRPQDRQFILSSKKLLLSDSGFYLCASVNSGTRNTEAFFGQGTRLTVV.

This clone has only one observation. CDR3 nucleotides: TGTGCCTGGAATAAAGGACCCCGAGAAAAGCAGTACTTC. It encodes CAWNKGPREKQYF. This rearrangement joins TRBV30 to TRBJ2-7; D is unresolved. V dropped 4 bases and J dropped 8 bases, with 18 bases sitting between them. The V gene's germline CDR1 is GTSNPN and CDR2 SVGIG (reference sequence). The CDR3 spans 13 residues.

This clone was counted only a few times. The chain has TRBV11-1 and TRBJ2-1; D may correspond to TRBD1 or TRBD2 (5 bases each). There are 12 residues in the CDR3. Germline assignment: CDR1 SGHAT and CDR2 FQDESV (reference sequence). The V and J ends lost 3 bases and 10 bases respectively, with 10 bases between them. CDR3 sequence reads: CASSFERGEQFF. The CDR3 DNA reads as TGTGCCAGCAGCTTCGAACGGGGCGAGCAGTTCTTC.

This clone appeared a few times. The chain couples TRBV27 to TRBJ1-5; unclear D gene. V was trimmed by 4 bases and J by 4 bases, leaving 11 bases between them. The length of the CDR3 is 14 residues. The germline gives CDR1 MNHEY, CDR2 SMNVEV (reference sequence). The chain's CDR3 is CASSSTAPNQPQHF. Here the CDR3 DNA reads TGTGCCAGCAGTTCAACAGCACCAAATCAGCCCCAGCATTTT.

The chain uses TRBV5-1 and TRBJ2-5, with TRBD2 matching 7 bases. The CDR3 runs to 13 residues. Germline V gives CDR1 SGHRS, CDR2 YFSETQ. Trimming cost V 7 bases and J 4 bases; bases outside gene matches: 7. The CDR3 sequence: CASARLASETQYF. The CDR3 bases are TGCGCCAGCGCCCGACTAGCCTCAGAGACCCAGTACTTC.

The rearrangement uses TRBV29-1 and TRBJ2-7; D gene uncertain. Per the germline V gene, CDR1 is SQVTM and CDR2 is ANQGSEA. CDR3 length equals 11 residues. The V and J ends lost 4 bases and 5 bases respectively, with 9 bases between them. The CDR3 sequence is CSVGSGDEQYF. CDR3 nucleotides: TGCAGCGTTGGAAGTGGGGACGAGCAGTACTTC.

The genes are TRBV6-5 and TRBJ1-1; D is perhaps TRBD1 (6 bases). This CDR3 spans 12 amino acids. Trimming took off 5 bases at V and 7 bases at J, with 11 bases between the two ends. Germline loops: CDR1 MNHEY, CDR2 SVGAGI. CDR3 bases: TGTGCCAGCAGTCGGGGGCGGGGTGAAGCTTTCTTT. Residues: CASSRGRGEAFF.

The J gene is TRBJ2-6, the V gene TRBV7-8; the match to TRBD1 covers 11 bases. Trimming took 5 bases from V and 0 from J; bases not matched to a gene: 9. The CDR3 contains 19 residues. Germline CDR1 is SGHVS and CDR2 is FQNEAQ. The CDR3: CASSPTGQGVHSGANVLTF. CDR3 coding DNA: TGTGCCAGCAGCCCGACGGGACAGGGGGTTCACTCTGGGGCCAACGTCCTGACTTTC. Based on the CDR3 plus reference TRBV7-8 and TRBJ2-6, the full variable domain is GAGVSQSPRYKVAKRGQDVALRCDPISGHVSLFWYQQALGQGPEFLTYFQNEAQLDKSGLPSDRFFAERPEGSVSTLKIQRTQQEDSAVYLCASSPTGQGVHSGANVLTFGAGSRLTVL.

This chain connects TRBV29-1 to TRBJ2-3, with D perhaps TRBD1 or TRBD2 (6 bases each). Germline V gene data show CDR1 as SQVTM and CDR2 as ANQGSEA. The CDR3 runs to 14 residues. V was cut by 4 bases and J by 0 bases, with 11 bases left in between. This chain's CDR3 is CSVGRGGSTDTQYF. In DNA form, the CDR3 reads TGCAGCGTTGGCAGGGGAGGTAGCACAGATACGCAGTATTTT.

This sequence joins TRBV29-1 and TRBJ1-2; D perhaps matches TRBD1 (5 bases). The V end lost 1 base, the J end lost 7 bases, and 16 bases lay between the germline ends. Germline V lookup: CDR1 SQVTM, CDR2 ANQGSEA. The CDR3 extends over 14 amino acids. The chain's CDR3 is CSVEALLREPGYTF. As DNA, the CDR3 is TGCAGCGTTGAAGCCTTACTCAGGGAACCTGGCTACACCTTC.

V usage is TRBV2 and J usage is TRBJ1-5; tentatively, D is TRBD1 (5 bases). The CDR3 covers 14 residues. V was shortened by 6 bases and J by 1 base, with 10 bases between the two germline ends. CDR1 is SNHLY and CDR2 is FYNNEI in the germline V gene. The CDR3, as DNA: TGTGCCAGCAGGGGGGACTTGAGCAATCAGCCCCAGCATTTT. Its translation is CASRGDLSNQPQHF.

The table lists this clone with a few counts. The CDR3 nucleotides are TGTGCCAGCAGCTCTAGCCAGGGGGCGACCATATATTTT. Its protein product is CASSSSQGATIYF. The chain employs TRBV11-2 and TRBJ1-3; 8 bases match TRBD1. V gave up 4 bases and J gave up 10 bases; unmatched junction bases: 6. CDR3 length: 13 residues. Germline V lookup: CDR1 SGHAT, CDR2 FQNNGV.

The J gene is TRBJ2-5, the V gene TRBV6-1; no clear D. Germline V gives CDR1 MNHNS, CDR2 SASEGT. The CDR3 loop spans 12 amino acids. V lost 5 bases, J lost 4 bases, and 8 bases lay in between. CDR3 protein: CASSSIRETQYF. In DNA form, the CDR3 reads TGTGCCAGCAGTTCGATTAGAGAGACCCAGTACTTC.

This rearrangement joins TRBV7-2 to TRBJ2-5, with a weak D call TRBD2 (7 bases). Trimming cost V 5 bases and J 5 bases, with 9 bases left between them. Germline CDR1 and CDR2: SGHTA and FQGNSA. The CDR3 covers 12 residues. CDR3 amino acids: CASSGGAETQYF. The CDR3, as DNA: TGTGCCAGCAGCGGGGGGGCTGAGACCCAGTACTTC. Filled out from reference TRBV7-2 and TRBJ2-5, the complete variable domain reads GAGVSQSPSNKVTEKGKDVELRCDPISGHTALYWYRQSLGQGLEFLIYFQGNSAPDKSGLPSDRFSAERTGGSVSTLTIQRTQQEDSAVYLCASSGGAETQYFGPGTRLLVL.

The CDR3 sequence is CASSLTGGDEQYF. CDR3 DNA sequence: TGTGCCAGCAGTCTGACAGGGGGCGACGAGCAGTACTTC. V usage is TRBV2 and J usage is TRBJ2-7, with TRBD1 matching over 10 bases. CDR3 size: 13 residues. V was clipped by 5 bases and J by 5 bases; unmatched bases: 3. The germline V gene encodes CDR1 SNHLY and CDR2 FYNNEI.

This clone has just one count. The rearrangement uses TRBV20-1 and TRBJ2-7; TRBD1 matches 7 bases. The germline CDR1 and CDR2 sequences are DFQATT and SNEGSKA (reference sequence). The trim removed 5 bases at V and 7 bases at J, leaving 5 bases unmatched. This CDR3 comprises 11 residues. CDR3 amino acids: CSAEGTVEQYF. CDR3 sequence (DNA): TGCAGTGCTGAGGGGACAGTTGAGCAGTACTTC.